Each of the 18 T cell receptor beta chains below was sequenced from the same sample in a study of T-cell memory formation after mild COVID-19. TCRdb independently ran MiXCR on the 5' RACE reads; one entry per CDR3 protein. Here the sample spans about 290,000 distinct CDR3 sequences, roughly 18% being singletons. What was sequenced was PBMCs or a T cell subset sorted from them (not recorded which). Receptor source: a man younger than 35 who had mild COVID-19 (a few samples of this study predate the infection). Cell type and time point are not known.

The J gene is TRBJ1-4, the V gene TRBV6-2 or TRBV6-3; D is uncertain. Trimming took off 2 bases at V and 12 bases at J, with 22 bases between the two ends. CDR1 is MNHEY and CDR2 is SVGEGT in the germline V gene. The CDR3 is made up of 16 amino acids. CDR3 nucleotide sequence: TGTGCCAGCAGTTACCGGGGAAAAACAACTGTTGGTGAACTGTTTTTT. Translation gives CASSYRGKTTVGELFF.

This sequence joins TRBV5-1 and TRBJ1-1; 7 positions agree with TRBD1. Germline CDR1 is SGHRS and CDR2 is YFSETQ. Unmatched junction bases numbered 9, after V lost 5 bases and J lost 8 bases. This CDR3 is built from 13 residues. The DNA of the CDR3 is TGCGCCAGCAGGGAGCAAGGGGGCGCCGAAGCTTTCTTT. It translates to CASREQGGAEAFF.

This clonotype was detected a few times. J is TRBJ2-7 and V is TRBV6-5, with 7 bases aligning to TRBD2. V lost 4 bases, J lost 3 bases, and 6 bases stayed unmatched. CDR1 and CDR2 from the germline V gene are MNHEY and SVGAGI. This CDR3 comprises 14 residues. DNA for the CDR3: TGTGCCAGCAGTTCTAGCGGACTAGTCTACGAGCAGTACTTC. Its translation is CASSSSGLVYEQYF.

The rearrangement joins TRBV9 to TRBJ1-5; D not certain. V lost 0 bases to trimming and J lost 9 bases, with 10 bases between them. This CDR3 has 13 amino acids. The V gene's germline CDR1 is SGDLS and CDR2 YYNGEE. The CDR3 nucleotides are TGTGCCAGCAGCGTAGGCGGGGAAGCGCCCCAGCATTTT. Protein sequence: CASSVGGEAPQHF.

Details on this clonotype: Sequence at one end of the junction differs from germline and may be a read error. Here the CDR3 reads CASSVGWGAEAFF. The CDR3 nucleotides are TGTGCCAGCAGCGTGGGGTGGGGCGCTGAGGCTTTCTTT. This sequence joins TRBV7-9 and TRBJ1-1; D perhaps matches TRBD1 (5 bases). The length of the CDR3 is 13 residues. Germline assignment: CDR1 SEHNR and CDR2 FQNEAQ (reference sequence).

The chain uses TRBV3-1 and TRBJ2-5, with TRBD1 matching 11 bases. The CDR3 contains 16 residues. V shed 4 bases and J 5 bases; nucleotides not matched to a gene: 9. CDR1 and CDR2 (germline): LGHDT, YNNKEL (reference sequence). The chain's CDR3 is CASSPRTGGFGETQYF. CDR3 coding DNA: TGTGCCAGCAGCCCCCGGACAGGGGGCTTCGGGGAGACCCAGTACTTC.

The table lists this clonotype with many counts. The chain couples TRBV15 to TRBJ2-7, with 9 bases matching TRBD2. CDR1 and CDR2 from the germline V gene are LNHNV and YYDKDF (reference sequence). Trimming at V came to 1 base and at J to 2 bases, leaving 3 bases not matched to a gene. This CDR3 has 15 amino acids. CDR3 in DNA: TGTGCCACCAGCAGAGGTAGCGGGGGAACCTACGAGCAGTACTTC. It codes for CATSRGSGGTYEQYF.

The CDR3 is CASTSSRDRRDEQYF. CDR3 DNA sequence: TGTGCCAGCACCTCTTCCCGGGACAGGCGTGACGAGCAGTACTTC. This chain uses TRBV7-8 with TRBJ2-7, with 8 bases fitting TRBD1. Germline assignment: CDR1 SGHVS and CDR2 FQNEAQ. The CDR3 consists of 15 residues. V trimming: 7 bases; J trimming: 5 bases; junction bases outside the gene matches: 13.

The rearrangement links TRBV20-1 to TRBJ2-5; D remains ambiguous. V lost 2 bases to trimming and J lost 5 bases, with 6 bases between them. The CDR3 contains 11 residues. CDR1 DFQATT and CDR2 SNEGSKA come from the germline V gene (reference sequence). CDR3 nucleotides: TGCAGTGCTAGACGGACGGAGACCCAGTACTTC. Protein product: CSARRTETQYF.

The rearrangement links TRBV7-8 to TRBJ2-2, with TRBD1 identical over 9 bases. V lost 5 bases to trimming and J lost 4 bases; unmatched junction nucleotides: 8. CDR1 and CDR2 (germline): SGHVS, FQNEAQ. The CDR3 is 16 residues long. CDR3 in DNA: TGTGCCAGCAGCCATACAGGGGGCGCGGGCACCGGGGAGCTGTTTTTT. The encoded protein is CASSHTGGAGTGELFF.

This clonotype was counted between two and nine times. V is TRBV7-2 and J is TRBJ1-5; 8 bases fit TRBD1. V shed 3 bases, J shed 0 bases, and the junction held 1 base outside the gene matches. Per the germline V gene, CDR1 is SGHTA and CDR2 is FQGNSA. The length of the CDR3 is 15 residues. The CDR3: CASSFGQGSNQPQHF. DNA of the CDR3: TGTGCCAGCAGCTTCGGACAGGGTAGCAATCAGCCCCAGCATTTT.

The J gene is TRBJ2-7, the V gene TRBV6-5; D is unclear. Between the trimmed V and J ends, which lost 3 bases and 0 bases, there was a span of 9 bases. The CDR3 is 14 residues long. CDR1 is MNHEY and CDR2 is SVGAGI in the germline V gene. CDR3: CASSYRVSSYEQYF. The CDR3, as DNA: TGTGCCAGCAGTTATCGCGTGTCCTCCTACGAGCAGTACTTC.

This clonotype was counted a few times. This sequence joins TRBV5-1 and TRBJ2-7, with TRBD2 matching 9 bases. The CDR3 has 15 amino acids. Looked up from germline, CDR1 is SGHRS and CDR2 is YFSETQ. Germline trimming cut 2 bases from V and 3 bases from J; bases unmatched to any gene: 6. The CDR3 is CASSFGTSLDYEQYF. CDR3 DNA sequence: TGCGCCAGCAGCTTCGGGACTAGCTTGGACTACGAGCAGTACTTC.

The J gene is TRBJ2-2, the V gene TRBV2, with a weak D call TRBD2 (6 bases). V lost 3 bases to trimming and J lost 1 base, with 12 bases between them. CDR1 is SNHLY, CDR2 FYNNEI, per germline. CDR3 length equals 16 residues. The CDR3 here is CASSDEGLQNTGELFF. In DNA, the CDR3 is TGTGCCAGCAGTGATGAGGGACTGCAGAACACCGGGGAGCTGTTTTTT.

This clonotype was observed at least ten times. The chain couples TRBV10-3 to TRBJ1-4; D may be TRBD1 (5 bases). Trimming took 10 bases from V and 7 from J, leaving 16 bases between them. CDR1 and CDR2 (germline): ENHRY, SYGVKD. The CDR3 is made up of 13 amino acids. CDR3 DNA sequence: TGTGCCACCGCCCCAGGGCGGGGTGAAAAACTGTTTTTT. Its translation is CATAPGRGEKLFF.

The chain carries TRBV6-2 or TRBV6-3 and TRBJ2-7, with D unclear. The CDR3 has 11 amino acids. V was trimmed by 6 bases and J by 7 bases, leaving 10 bases between them. The germline V gene has CDR1 MNHEY and CDR2 SVGEGT. DNA for the CDR3: TGTGCCAGCAGGACCCTGCGAGAGCAGTACTTC. It codes for CASRTLREQYF.

This clonotype was seen ten or more times. The germline gene is not matched at one end of the junction; a read error may be the cause. The gene calls are TRBV12-3 or TRBV12-4 and TRBJ2-3; possibly TRBD2 for D (5 bases). CDR3 length: 14 amino acids. For the CDR3, the DNA is TGTGCCAGCACTTTACTAGGTCTCACAGATACGCAGTATTTT. Translation gives CASTLLGLTDTQYF.

This clonotype appeared a few times. The chain combines TRBV10-3 with TRBJ2-3, with D hard to call. Germline V gene sequence: CDR1 ENHRY, CDR2 SYGVKD. This CDR3 region has 13 residues. The V gene lost 7 bases and the J gene lost 0 bases, with 8 bases spanning the gap. In DNA form, the CDR3 reads TGTGCCATCACAGCCCAGAGCACAGATACGCAGTATTTT. This gives the protein CAITAQSTDTQYF.